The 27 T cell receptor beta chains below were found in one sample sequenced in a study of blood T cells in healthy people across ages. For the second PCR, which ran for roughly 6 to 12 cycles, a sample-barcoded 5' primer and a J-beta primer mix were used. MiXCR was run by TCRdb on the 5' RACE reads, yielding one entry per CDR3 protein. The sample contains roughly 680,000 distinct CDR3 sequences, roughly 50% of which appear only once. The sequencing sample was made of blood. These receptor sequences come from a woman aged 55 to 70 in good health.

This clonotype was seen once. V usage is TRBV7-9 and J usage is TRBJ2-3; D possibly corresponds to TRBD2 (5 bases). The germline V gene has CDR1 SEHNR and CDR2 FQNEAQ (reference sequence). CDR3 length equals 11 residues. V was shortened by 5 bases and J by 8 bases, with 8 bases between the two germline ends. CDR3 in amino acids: CASSAAGTQYF. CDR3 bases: TGTGCCAGCAGCGCCGCGGGTACGCAGTATTTT.

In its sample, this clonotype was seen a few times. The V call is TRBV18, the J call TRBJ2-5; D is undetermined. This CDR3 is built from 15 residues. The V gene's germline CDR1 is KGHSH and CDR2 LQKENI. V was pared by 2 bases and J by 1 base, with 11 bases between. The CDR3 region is CASSPNQALQETQYF. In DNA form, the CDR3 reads TGTGCCAGCTCACCAAACCAGGCCCTCCAAGAGACCCAGTACTTC.

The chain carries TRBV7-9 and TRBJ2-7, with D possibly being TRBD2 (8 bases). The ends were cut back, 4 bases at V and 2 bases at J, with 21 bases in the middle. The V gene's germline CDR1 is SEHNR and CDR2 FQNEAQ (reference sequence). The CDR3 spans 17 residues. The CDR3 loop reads CASSSLGRAGGAYEQYF. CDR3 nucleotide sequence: TGTGCCAGCAGCTCCCTCGGGAGGGCAGGGGGTGCCTACGAGCAGTACTTC.

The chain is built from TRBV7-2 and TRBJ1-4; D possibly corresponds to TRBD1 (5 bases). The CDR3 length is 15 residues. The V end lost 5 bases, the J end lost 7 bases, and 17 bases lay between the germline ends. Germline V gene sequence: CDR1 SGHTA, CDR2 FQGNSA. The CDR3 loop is CASSGDFGRVEKLFF. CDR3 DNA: TGTGCCAGCAGCGGGGACTTCGGGAGGGTTGAAAAACTGTTTTTT.

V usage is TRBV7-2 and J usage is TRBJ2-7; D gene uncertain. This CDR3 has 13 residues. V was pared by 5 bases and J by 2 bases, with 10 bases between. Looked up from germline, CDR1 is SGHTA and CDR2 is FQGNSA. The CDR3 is CASSPDVPYEQYF. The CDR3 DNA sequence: TGTGCCAGCAGCCCTGACGTCCCCTACGAGCAGTACTTC. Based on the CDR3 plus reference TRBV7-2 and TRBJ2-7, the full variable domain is GAGVSQSPSNKVTEKGKDVELRCDPISGHTALYWYRQSLGQGLEFLIYFQGNSAPDKSGLPSDRFSAERTGGSVSTLTIQRTQQEDSAVYLCASSPDVPYEQYFGPGTRLTVT.

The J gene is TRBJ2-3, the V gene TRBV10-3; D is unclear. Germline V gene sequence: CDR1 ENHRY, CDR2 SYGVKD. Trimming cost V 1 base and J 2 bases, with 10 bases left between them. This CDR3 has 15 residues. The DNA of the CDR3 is TGTGCCATCAGTGAGTTGGGTGGGTCCACAGATACGCAGTATTTT. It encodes CAISELGGSTDTQYF.

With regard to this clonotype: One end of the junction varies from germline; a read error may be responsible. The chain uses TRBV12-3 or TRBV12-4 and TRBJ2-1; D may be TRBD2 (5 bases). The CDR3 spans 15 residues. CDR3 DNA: TGTGCCAGCAGTGTAGCGTATGGGTCCTACAATGAGCAGTTCTTC. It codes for CASSVAYGSYNEQFF.

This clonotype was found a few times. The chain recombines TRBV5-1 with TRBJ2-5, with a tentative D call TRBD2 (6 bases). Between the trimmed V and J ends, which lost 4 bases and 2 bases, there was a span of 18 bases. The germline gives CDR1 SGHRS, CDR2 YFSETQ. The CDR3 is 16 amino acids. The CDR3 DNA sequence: TGCGCCAGCAGCCAGCGCGGGGTCCCCCCACAAGAGACCCAGTACTTC. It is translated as CASSQRGVPPQETQYF.

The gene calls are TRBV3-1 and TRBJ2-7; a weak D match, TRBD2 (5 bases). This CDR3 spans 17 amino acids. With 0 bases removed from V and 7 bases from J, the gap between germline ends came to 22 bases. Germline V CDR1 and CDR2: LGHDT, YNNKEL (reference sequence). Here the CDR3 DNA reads TGTGCCAGCAGCCAAGATAGCTGGCGGGTACTCGGGAATGAGCAGTACTTC. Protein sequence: CASSQDSWRVLGNEQYF.

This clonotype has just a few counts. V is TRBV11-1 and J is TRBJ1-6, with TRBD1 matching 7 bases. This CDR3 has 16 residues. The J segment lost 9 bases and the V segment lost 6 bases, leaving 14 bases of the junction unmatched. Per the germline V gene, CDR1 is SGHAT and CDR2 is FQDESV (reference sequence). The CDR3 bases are TGTGCCAGCAGAGCTAACTCCGGGACAGAAGTTTCACCCCTCCACTTT. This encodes CASRANSGTEVSPLHF. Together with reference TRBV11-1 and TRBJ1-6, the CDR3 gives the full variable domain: EAEVAQSPRYKITEKSQAVAFWCDPISGHATLYWYRQILGQGPELLVQFQDESVVDDSQLPKDRFSAERLKGVDSTLKIQPAELGDSAMYLCASRANSGTEVSPLHFGNGTRLTVT.

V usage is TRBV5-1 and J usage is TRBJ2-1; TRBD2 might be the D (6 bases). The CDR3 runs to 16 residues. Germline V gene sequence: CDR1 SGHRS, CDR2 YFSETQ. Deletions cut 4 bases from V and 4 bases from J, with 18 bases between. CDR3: CASSPTGTSRYNEQFF. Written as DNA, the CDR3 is TGCGCCAGCAGCCCCACCGGGACTTCTCGTTACAATGAGCAGTTCTTC.

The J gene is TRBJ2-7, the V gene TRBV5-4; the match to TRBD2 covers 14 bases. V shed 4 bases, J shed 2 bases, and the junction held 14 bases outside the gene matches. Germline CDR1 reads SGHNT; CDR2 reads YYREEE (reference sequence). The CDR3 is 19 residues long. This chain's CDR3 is CASSTPPGTSGSRPYEQYF. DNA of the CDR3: TGTGCCAGCAGCACCCCTCCTGGGACTAGCGGGAGTCGACCCTACGAGCAGTACTTC.

CDR3 region: CASKTHSTDTQYF. CDR3 bases: TGTGCCAGCAAGACTCACAGCACAGATACGCAGTATTTT. The V and J genes are TRBV27 and TRBJ2-3, with D hard to call. This CDR3 spans 13 amino acids. With 7 bases removed from V and 0 bases from J, the gap between germline ends came to 8 bases. Germline V lookup: CDR1 MNHEY, CDR2 SMNVEV (reference sequence).

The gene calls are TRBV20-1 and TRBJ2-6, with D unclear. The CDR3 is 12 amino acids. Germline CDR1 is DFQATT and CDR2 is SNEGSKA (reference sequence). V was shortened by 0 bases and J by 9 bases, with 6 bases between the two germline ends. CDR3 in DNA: TGCAGTGCTAGAGATAGGATCAACGTCCTGACTTTC. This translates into CSARDRINVLTF.

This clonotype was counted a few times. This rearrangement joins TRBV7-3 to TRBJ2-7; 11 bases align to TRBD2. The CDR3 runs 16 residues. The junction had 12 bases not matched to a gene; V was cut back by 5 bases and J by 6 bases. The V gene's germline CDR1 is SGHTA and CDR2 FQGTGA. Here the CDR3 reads CASSLAGGSALGEQYF. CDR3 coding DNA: TGTGCCAGCAGCCTAGCGGGAGGCTCGGCTCTGGGCGAGCAGTACTTC.

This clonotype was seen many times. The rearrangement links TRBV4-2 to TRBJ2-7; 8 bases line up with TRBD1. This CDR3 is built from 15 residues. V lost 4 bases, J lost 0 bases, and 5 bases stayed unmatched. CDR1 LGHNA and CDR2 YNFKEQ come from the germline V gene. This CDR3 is CASSPTGGGSYEQYF. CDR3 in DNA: TGTGCCAGCAGCCCAACAGGGGGAGGCTCCTACGAGCAGTACTTC.

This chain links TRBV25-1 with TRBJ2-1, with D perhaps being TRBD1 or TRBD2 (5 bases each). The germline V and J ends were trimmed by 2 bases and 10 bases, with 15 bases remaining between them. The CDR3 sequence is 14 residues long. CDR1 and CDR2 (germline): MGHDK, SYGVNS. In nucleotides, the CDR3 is TGTGCCAGCAGTGAACGGACGGGACGGATGGAGCAGTTCTTC. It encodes CASSERTGRMEQFF.

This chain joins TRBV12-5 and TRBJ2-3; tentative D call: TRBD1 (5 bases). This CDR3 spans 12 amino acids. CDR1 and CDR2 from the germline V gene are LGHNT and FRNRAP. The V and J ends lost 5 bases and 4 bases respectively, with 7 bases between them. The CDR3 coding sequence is TGTGCTAGTGGTCCACAGGCAGATACGCAGTATTTT. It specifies CASGPQADTQYF.

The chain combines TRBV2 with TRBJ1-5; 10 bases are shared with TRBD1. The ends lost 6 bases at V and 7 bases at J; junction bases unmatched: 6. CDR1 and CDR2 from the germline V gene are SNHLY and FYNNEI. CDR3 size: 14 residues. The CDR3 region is CASRGTGDGQPQHF. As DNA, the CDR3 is TGTGCCAGCAGGGGGACAGGGGATGGGCAGCCCCAGCATTTT.

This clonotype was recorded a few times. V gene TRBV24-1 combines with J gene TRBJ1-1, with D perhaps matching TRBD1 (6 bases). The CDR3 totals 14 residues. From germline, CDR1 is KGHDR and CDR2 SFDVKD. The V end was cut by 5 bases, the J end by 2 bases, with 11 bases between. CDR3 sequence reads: CATSGPGTNTEAFF. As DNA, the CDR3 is TGTGCCACCAGTGGCCCCGGGACAAACACTGAAGCTTTCTTT.

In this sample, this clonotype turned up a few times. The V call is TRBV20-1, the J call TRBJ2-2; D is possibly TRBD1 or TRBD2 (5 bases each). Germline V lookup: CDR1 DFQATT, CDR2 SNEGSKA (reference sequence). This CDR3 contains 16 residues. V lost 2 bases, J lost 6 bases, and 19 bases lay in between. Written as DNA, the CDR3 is TGCAGTGCTAGAATAGGGACGGGAATAGACGCCGGGGAGCTGTTTTTT. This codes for CSARIGTGIDAGELFF.

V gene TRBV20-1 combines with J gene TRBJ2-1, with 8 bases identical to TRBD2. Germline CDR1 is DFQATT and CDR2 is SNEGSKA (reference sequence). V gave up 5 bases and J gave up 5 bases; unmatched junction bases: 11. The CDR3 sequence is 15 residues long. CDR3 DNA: TGCAGTGCTTACGTAGCGGGGCGCCGGAACAATGAGCAGTTCTTC. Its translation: CSAYVAGRRNNEQFF.

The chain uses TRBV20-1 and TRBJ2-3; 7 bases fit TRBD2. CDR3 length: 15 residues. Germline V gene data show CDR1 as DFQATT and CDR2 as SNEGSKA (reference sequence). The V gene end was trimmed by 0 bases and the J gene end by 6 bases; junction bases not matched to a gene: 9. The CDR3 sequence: CSARDRAGAPDTQYF. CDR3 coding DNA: TGCAGTGCTAGAGATAGGGCGGGAGCTCCGGATACGCAGTATTTT.

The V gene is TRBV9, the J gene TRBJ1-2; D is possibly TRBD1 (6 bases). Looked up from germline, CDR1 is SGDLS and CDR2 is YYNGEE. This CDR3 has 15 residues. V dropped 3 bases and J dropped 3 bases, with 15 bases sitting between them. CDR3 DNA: TGTGCCAGCAGCGCATGGGGGGACAATGACTATGGCTACACCTTC. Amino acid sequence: CASSAWGDNDYGYTF.

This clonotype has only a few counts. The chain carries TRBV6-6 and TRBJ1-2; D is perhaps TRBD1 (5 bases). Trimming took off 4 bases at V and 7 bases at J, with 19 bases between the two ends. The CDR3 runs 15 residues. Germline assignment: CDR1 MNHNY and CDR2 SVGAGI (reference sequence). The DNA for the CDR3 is TGTGCCAGCAGTTTGCACCCAGGGCCCACGGGTGGCTACACCTTC. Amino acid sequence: CASSLHPGPTGGYTF.

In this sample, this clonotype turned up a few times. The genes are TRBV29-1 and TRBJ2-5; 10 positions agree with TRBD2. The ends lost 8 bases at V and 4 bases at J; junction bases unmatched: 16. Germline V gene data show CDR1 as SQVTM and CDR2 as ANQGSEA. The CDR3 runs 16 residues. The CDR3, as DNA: TGCAGCACTAAAATCCCAACTAGCGGGACAGCAGAGACCCAGTACTTC. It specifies CSTKIPTSGTAETQYF. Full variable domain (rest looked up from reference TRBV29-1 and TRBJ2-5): SAVISQKPSRDICQRGTSLTIQCQVDSQVTMMFWYRQQPGQSLTLIATANQGSEATYESGFVIDKFPISRPNLTFSTLTVSNMSPEDSSIYLCSTKIPTSGTAETQYFGPGTRLLVL.

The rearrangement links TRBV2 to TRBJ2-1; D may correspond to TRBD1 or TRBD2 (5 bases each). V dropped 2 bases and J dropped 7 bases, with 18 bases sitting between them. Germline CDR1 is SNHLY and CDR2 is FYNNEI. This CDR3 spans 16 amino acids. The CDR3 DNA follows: TGTGCCAGCAGTGAAATGTGGGGACCAAAGGGGAATGAGCAGTTCTTC. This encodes CASSEMWGPKGNEQFF. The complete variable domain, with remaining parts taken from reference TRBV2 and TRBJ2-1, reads EPEVTQTPSHQVTQMGQEVILRCVPISNHLYFYWYRQILGQKVEFLVSFYNNEISEKSEIFDDQFSVERPDGSNFTLKIRSTKLEDSAMYFCASSEMWGPKGNEQFFGPGTRLTVL.